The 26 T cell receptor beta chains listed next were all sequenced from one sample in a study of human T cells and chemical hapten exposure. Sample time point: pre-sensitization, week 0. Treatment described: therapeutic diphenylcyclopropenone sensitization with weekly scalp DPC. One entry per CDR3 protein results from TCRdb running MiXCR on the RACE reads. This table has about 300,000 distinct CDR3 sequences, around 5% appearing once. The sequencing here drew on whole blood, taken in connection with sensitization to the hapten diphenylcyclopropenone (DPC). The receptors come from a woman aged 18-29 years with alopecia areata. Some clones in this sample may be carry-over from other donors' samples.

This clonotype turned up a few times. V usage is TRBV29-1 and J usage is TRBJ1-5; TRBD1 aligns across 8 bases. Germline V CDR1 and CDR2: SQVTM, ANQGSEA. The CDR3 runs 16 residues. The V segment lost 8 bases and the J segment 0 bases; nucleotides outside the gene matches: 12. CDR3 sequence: CSPHDRGLYSNQPQHF. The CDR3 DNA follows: TGCAGCCCTCACGACAGGGGCCTTTATAGCAATCAGCCCCAGCATTTT.

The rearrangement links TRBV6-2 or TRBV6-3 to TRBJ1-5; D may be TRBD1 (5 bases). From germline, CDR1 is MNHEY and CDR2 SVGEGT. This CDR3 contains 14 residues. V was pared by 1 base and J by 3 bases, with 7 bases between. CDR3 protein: CASSYLGLNQPQHF. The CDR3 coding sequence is TGTGCCAGCAGTTACTTGGGGCTCAATCAGCCCCAGCATTTT.

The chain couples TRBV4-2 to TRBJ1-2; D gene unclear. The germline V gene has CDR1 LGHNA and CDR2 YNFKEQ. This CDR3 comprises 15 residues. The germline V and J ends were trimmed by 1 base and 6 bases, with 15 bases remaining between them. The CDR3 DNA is TGTGCCAGCAGCCAAGTGGTTTTGGGCAGCCATGGCTACACCTTC. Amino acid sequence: CASSQVVLGSHGYTF.

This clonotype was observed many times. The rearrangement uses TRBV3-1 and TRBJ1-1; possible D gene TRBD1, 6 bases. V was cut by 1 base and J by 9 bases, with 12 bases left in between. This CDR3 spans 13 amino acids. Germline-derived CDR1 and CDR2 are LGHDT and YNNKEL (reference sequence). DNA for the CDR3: TGTGCCAGCAGCCAAGTCTCGGGGGCGAAAGCTTTCTTT. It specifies CASSQVSGAKAFF. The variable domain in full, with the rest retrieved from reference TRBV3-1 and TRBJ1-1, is DTAVSQTPKYLVTQMGNDKSIKCEQNLGHDTMYWYKQDSKKFLKIMFSYNNKELIINETVPNRFSPKSPDKAHLNLHINSLELGDSAVYFCASSQVSGAKAFFGQGTRLTVV.

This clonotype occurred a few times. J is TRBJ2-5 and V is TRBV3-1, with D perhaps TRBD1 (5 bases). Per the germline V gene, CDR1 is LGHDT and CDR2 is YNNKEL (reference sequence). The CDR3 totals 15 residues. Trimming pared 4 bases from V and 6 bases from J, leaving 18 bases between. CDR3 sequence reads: CASSRALGAAKTQYF. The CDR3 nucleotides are TGTGCCAGCAGCCGTGCCTTAGGGGCCGCCAAGACCCAGTACTTC.

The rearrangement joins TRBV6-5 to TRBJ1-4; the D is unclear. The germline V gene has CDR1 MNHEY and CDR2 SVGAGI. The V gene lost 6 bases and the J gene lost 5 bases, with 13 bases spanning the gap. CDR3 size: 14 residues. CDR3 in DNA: TGTGCCAGCAGGGCAAGGGAAGGAAATGAAAAACTGTTTTTT. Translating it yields CASRAREGNEKLFF.

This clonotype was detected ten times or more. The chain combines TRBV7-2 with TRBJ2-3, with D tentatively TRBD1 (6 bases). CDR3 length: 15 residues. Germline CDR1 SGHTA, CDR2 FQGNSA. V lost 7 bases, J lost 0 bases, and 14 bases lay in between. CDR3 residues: CASNRQVFSTDTQYF. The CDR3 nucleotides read TGTGCCAGCAATAGACAGGTTTTCAGCACAGATACGCAGTATTTT.

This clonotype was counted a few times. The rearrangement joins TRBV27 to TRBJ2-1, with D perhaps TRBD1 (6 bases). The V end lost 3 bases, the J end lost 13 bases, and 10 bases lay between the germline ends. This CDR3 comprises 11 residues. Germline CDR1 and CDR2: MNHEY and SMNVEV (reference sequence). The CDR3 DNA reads TGTGCCAGCAGTTTCCTGGGACATCAGTTCTTC. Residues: CASSFLGHQFF.

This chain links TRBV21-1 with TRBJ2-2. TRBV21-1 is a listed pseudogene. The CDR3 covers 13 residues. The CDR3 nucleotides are TGTGCCAGCAGCAAACGGCGTCTAGAGGAGCTGTTTTTT. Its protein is CASSKRRLEELFF.

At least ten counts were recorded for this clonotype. The CDR3 is CASSQTGFQETQYF. CDR3 DNA sequence: TGTGCCAGCAGCCAGACGGGGTTCCAAGAGACCCAGTACTTC. This sequence joins TRBV3-1 and TRBJ2-5; D perhaps matches TRBD2 (5 bases). From germline, CDR1 is LGHDT and CDR2 YNNKEL (reference sequence). CDR3 length: 14 amino acids. The ends were cut back, 3 bases at V and 1 base at J, with 9 bases in the middle.

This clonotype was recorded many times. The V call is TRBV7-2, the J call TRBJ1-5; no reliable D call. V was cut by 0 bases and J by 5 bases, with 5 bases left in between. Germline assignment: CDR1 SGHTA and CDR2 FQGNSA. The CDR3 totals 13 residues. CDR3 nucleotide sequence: TGTGCCAGCAGCTTAGCCAGGTATCAGCCCCAGCATTTT. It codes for CASSLARYQPQHF.

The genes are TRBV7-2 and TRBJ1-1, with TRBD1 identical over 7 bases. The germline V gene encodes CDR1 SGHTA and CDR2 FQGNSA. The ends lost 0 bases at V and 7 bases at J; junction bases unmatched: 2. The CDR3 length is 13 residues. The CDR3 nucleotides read TGTGCCAGCAGCTTAGCAGGGGGCAATGAAGCTTTCTTT. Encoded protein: CASSLAGGNEAFF.

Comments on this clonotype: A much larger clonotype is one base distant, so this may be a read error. CDR3 residues: CASSSRGMSQPQHF. CDR3 in DNA: TGTGCCAGCAGTTCTAGGGGCATGAGTCAGCCCCAGCATTTT. This sequence joins TRBV6-2 or TRBV6-3 and TRBJ1-5; D might be TRBD1 (5 bases). In germline, CDR1 is MNHEY, CDR2 SVGEGT. The CDR3 is 14 residues long. With 4 bases removed from V and 6 bases from J, the gap between germline ends came to 13 bases.

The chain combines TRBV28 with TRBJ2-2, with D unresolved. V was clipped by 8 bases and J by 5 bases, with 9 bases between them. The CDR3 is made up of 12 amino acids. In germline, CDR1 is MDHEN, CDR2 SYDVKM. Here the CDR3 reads CASGLGTGELFF. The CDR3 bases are TGTGCCAGCGGGTTGGGTACCGGGGAGCTGTTTTTT.

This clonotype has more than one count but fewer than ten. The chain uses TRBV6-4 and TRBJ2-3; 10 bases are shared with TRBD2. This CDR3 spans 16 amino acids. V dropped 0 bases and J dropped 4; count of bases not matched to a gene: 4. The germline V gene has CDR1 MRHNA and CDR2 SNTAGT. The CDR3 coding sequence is TGTGCCAGCAGTGACTCTACAGCGGGGGGGCCAGATACGCAGTATTTT. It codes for CASSDSTAGGPDTQYF.

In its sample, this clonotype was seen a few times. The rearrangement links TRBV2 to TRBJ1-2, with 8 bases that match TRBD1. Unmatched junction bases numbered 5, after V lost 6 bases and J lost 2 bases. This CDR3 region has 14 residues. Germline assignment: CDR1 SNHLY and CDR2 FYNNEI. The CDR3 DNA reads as TGTGCCAGCAGCGGTAGACAGGGGAACTATGGCTACACCTTC. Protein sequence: CASSGRQGNYGYTF.

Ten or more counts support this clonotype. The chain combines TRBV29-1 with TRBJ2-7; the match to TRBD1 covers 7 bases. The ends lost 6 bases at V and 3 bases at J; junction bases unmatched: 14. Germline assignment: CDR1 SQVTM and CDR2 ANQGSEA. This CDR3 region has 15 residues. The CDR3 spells CSVMDRTNGFYEQYF. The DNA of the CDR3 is TGCAGCGTCATGGACAGGACGAATGGTTTCTACGAGCAGTACTTC.

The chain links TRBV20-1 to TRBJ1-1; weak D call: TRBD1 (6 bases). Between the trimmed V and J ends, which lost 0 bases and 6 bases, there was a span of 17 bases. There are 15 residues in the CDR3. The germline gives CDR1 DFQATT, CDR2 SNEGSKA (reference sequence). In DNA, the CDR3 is TGCAGTGCTAGAGATCTGACAGGAATTTTATCTGAAGCTTTCTTT. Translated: CSARDLTGILSEAFF.

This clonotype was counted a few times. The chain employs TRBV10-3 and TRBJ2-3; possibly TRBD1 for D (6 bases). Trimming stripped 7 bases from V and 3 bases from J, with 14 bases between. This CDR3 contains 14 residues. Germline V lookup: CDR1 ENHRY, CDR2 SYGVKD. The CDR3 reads CAIMNRQGTDTQYF. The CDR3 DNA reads TGTGCCATCATGAATCGGCAGGGGACAGATACGCAGTATTTT.

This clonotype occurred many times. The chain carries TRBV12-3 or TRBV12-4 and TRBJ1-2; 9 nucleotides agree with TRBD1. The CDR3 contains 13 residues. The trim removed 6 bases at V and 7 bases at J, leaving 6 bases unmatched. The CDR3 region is CASSGTGSGGYTF. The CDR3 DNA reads TGTGCCAGCAGCGGGACAGGGTCCGGTGGCTACACCTTC.

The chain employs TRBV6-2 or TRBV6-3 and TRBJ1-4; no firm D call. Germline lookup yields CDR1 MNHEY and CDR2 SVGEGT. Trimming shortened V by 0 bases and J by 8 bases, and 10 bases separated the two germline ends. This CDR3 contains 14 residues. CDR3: CASSYSQLREKLFF. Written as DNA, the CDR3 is TGTGCCAGCAGTTACTCCCAATTGCGAGAAAAACTGTTTTTT.

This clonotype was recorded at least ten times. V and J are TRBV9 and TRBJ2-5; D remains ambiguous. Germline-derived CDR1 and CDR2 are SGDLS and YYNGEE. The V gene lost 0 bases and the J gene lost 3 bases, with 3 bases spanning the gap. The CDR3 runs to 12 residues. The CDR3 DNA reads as TGTGCCAGCAGCGTAGGTGAAGAGACCCAGTACTTC. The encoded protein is CASSVGEETQYF.

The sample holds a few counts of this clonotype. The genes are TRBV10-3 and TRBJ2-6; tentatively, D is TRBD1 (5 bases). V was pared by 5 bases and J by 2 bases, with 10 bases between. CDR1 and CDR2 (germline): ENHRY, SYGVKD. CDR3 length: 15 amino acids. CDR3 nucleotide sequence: TGTGCCATCAGTATAGGGGCAACTGGGGCCAACGTCCTGACTTTC. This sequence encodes CAISIGATGANVLTF.

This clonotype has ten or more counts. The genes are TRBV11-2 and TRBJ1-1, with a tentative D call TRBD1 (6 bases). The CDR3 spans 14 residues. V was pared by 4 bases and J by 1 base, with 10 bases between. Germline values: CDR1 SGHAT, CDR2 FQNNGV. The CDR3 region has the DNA TGTGCCAGCAGCTCCGGACAGTGGAACACTGAAGCTTTCTTT. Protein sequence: CASSSGQWNTEAFF.

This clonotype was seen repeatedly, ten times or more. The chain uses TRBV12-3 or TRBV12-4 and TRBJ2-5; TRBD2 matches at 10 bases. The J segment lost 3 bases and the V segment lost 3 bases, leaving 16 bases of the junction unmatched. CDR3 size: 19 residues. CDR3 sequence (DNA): TGTGCCAGCAGTTTTGTCGGCATGGTAGCGGGGGGACCTAAAGAGACCCAGTACTTC. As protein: CASSFVGMVAGGPKETQYF.

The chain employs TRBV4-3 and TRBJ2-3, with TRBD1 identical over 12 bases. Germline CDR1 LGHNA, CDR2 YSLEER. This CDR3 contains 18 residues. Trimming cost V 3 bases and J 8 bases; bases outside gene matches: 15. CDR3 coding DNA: TGCGCCAGCAGCCAGGCGTTTGGGACAGGGGGCCCCCAGGGTACGCAGTATTTT. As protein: CASSQAFGTGGPQGTQYF.